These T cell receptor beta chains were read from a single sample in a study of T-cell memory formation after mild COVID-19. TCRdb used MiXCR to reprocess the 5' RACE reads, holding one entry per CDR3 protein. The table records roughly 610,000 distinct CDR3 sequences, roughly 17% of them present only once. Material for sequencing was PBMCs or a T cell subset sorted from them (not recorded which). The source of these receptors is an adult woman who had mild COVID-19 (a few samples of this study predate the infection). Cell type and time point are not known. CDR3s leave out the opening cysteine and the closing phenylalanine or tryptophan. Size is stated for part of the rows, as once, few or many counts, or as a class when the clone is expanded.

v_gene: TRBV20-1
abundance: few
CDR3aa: SARDRGLAENIQY

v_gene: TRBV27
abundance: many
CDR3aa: ASRVLGLNTEAF

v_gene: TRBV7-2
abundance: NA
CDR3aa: ASSTARGIYETQY

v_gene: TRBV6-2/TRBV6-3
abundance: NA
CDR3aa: ASSYSTFGGGGSGYNEQF

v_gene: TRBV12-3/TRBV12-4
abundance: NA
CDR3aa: ASSSQNTIY

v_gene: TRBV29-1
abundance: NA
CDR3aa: SVGQGALETQY

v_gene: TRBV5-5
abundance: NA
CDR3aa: ASSPASGLNYNEQF

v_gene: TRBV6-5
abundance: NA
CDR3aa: ASRQGGDAYNEQF

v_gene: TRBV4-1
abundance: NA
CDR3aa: ASSQRDAASYEQY

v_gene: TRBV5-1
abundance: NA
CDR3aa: ASSLGRGGEAETQY

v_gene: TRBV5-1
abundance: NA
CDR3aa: ASSFGTGGRNEQF

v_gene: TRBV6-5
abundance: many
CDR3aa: ASSPKGAYEQY

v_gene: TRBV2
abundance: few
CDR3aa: ASSLQLAGGY

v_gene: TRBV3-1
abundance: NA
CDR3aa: ASSQEGQTLVGYTDTQY

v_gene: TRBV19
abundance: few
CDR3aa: ASTEGTRNIQY

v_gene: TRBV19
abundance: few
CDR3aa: ASSSPESSYNEQF

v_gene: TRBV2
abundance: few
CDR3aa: ASSFVLDRVEQF

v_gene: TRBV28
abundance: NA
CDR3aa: ASKDSPSYNEQF

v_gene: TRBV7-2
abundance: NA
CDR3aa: ASSSESLDVWSPLDEQY

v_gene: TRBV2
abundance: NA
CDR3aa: ASISGGGFNEQF

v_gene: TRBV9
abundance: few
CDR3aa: ASSEKGSSGVTYEQY

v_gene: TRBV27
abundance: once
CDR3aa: ASSLSTGGETQY

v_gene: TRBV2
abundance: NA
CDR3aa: ASRADRTNYGYT

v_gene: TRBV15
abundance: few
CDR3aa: ATSPRGGGYGYT

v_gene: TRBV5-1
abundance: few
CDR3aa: ASSALGVSLSGANVLT

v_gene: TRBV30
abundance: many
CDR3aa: ASRLAGASQETQY

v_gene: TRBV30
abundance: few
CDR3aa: AWSVKATTSTDTQY

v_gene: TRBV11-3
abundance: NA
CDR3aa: ASSPGTNMYNEQF